The 25 T cell receptor beta chains in this list originate from one sample, sequenced in a study of low-dose radiotherapy and immunotherapy resistance in tumors. TRAV- and TRBV-specific primers primed first-strand cDNA, covering alpha and beta chains. A roughly 22-cycle PCR with a constant-region primer and V-primer adapter amplified TCRs. MiXCR, run by TCRdb on the reads, gives a single entry per CDR3 protein. This sample has 9,500 to 15,000 distinct CDR3 sequences, with roughly four fifths found just once. The source of these receptors is a human donor with advanced metastatic prostate, ovarian, gallbladder or colorectal cancer (not recorded which). This table probably holds off-target reads from a library built for another chain.

J is TRBJ2-3 and V is TRBV10-3, with TRBD2 identical over 11 bases. There are 15 residues in the CDR3. Germline V gene sequence: CDR1 ENHRY, CDR2 SYGVKD. The J segment lost 0 bases and the V segment lost 6 bases, leaving 2 bases of the junction unmatched. The DNA for the CDR3 is TGTGCCATCAGGACTAGCGGGATAAGCACAGATACGCAGTATTTT. Translation gives CAIRTSGISTDTQYF.

The chain recombines TRBV10-3 with TRBJ2-7; 12 bases agree with TRBD1. The CDR3 runs 15 residues. The trim removed 6 bases at V and 4 bases at J, leaving 7 bases unmatched. Germline V CDR1 and CDR2: ENHRY, SYGVKD. The CDR3 DNA is TGTGCCATCAGCGCGGGACAGGGGGCGCCGTACGAGCAGTACTTC. Translated: CAISAGQGAPYEQYF.

This chain connects TRBV29-1 to TRBJ2-1, with 7 bases fitting TRBD1. Trimming cost V 3 bases and J 0 bases; bases outside gene matches: 5. The CDR3 is made up of 15 amino acids. Germline values: CDR1 SQVTM, CDR2 ANQGSEA. The CDR3 sequence is CSVEGTVPSYNEQFF. DNA of the CDR3: TGCAGCGTTGAGGGGACAGTCCCCTCCTACAATGAGCAGTTCTTC.

To note about this clonotype: One junction end disagrees with the germline gene, perhaps due to a read error. CDR3 region: CASSLDRTSFDF. CDR3 nucleotide sequence: TGTGCCAGCTCCCTGGACAGGACTAGCTTCGACTTT. V and J are TRBV18 and TRBJ2-3; a possible D gene is TRBD2 (8 bases). Germline V gene sequence: CDR1 KGHSH, CDR2 LQKENI. CDR3 length equals 12 residues.

V gene TRBV5-5 combines with J gene TRBJ1-3; no reliable D call. V was clipped by 4 bases and J by 0 bases, with 14 bases between them. The CDR3 sequence is 16 residues long. Germline V gives CDR1 SGHKS, CDR2 YYEKEE (reference sequence). The DNA of the CDR3 is TGTGCCAGCAGCACGTACTTTCTCGACTCTGGAAACACCATATATTTT. Protein: CASSTYFLDSGNTIYF.

This clonotype was detected a few times. This chain connects TRBV28 to TRBJ1-6; D gene unclear. The V and J ends lost 5 bases and 1 base respectively, with 12 bases between them. Looked up from germline, CDR1 is MDHEN and CDR2 is SYDVKM. This CDR3 region has 16 residues. As DNA, the CDR3 is TGTGCCAGCAGTACCATTGGACGGTCCTATAATTCACCCCTCCACTTT. Amino acids: CASSTIGRSYNSPLHF.

This chain uses TRBV3-1 with TRBJ2-7; TRBD2 might be the D (6 bases). Germline values: CDR1 LGHDT, CDR2 YNNKEL (reference sequence). The CDR3 has 13 residues. Trimming stripped 0 bases from V and 9 bases from J, with 12 bases between. The CDR3 DNA is TGTGCCAGCAGCCAAGATAGGACTACGGGGCAGTACTTC. Translation gives CASSQDRTTGQYF.

The V call is TRBV29-1, the J call TRBJ2-5, with TRBD1 matching over 7 bases. Germline CDR1 reads SQVTM; CDR2 reads ANQGSEA. V gave up 7 bases and J gave up 5 bases; unmatched junction bases: 4. The CDR3 contains 11 residues. The chain's CDR3 is CSGTGGETQYF. CDR3 sequence (DNA): TGCAGCGGGACAGGTGGTGAGACCCAGTACTTC. The full variable domain, its missing parts supplied by reference TRBV29-1 and TRBJ2-5, is SAVISQKPSRDICQRGTSLTIQCQVDSQVTMMFWYRQQPGQSLTLIATANQGSEATYESGFVIDKFPISRPNLTFSTLTVSNMSPEDSSIYLCSGTGGETQYFGPGTRLLVL.

CDR3 sequence: CASSVLTGANTGELFF. In nucleotides, the CDR3 is TGCGCCAGCAGCGTATTGACAGGGGCGAACACCGGGGAGCTGTTTTTT. V and J are TRBV5-1 and TRBJ2-2, with TRBD1 identical over 8 bases. This CDR3 has 16 residues. Trimming removed 4 bases from V and 0 bases from J; junction bases left unmatched: 5. From germline, CDR1 is SGHRS and CDR2 YFSETQ.

This clonotype appeared once. J is TRBJ2-7 and V is TRBV6-5, with D perhaps matching TRBD2 (6 bases). The germline gives CDR1 MNHEY, CDR2 SVGAGI. V was clipped by 7 bases and J by 4 bases, with 17 bases between them. The CDR3 loop spans 14 amino acids. In DNA, the CDR3 is TGTGCCAGCACCCCCGGTGGAGGGCCGTACGAGCAGTACTTC. As protein: CASTPGGGPYEQYF.

The chain couples TRBV5-6 to TRBJ1-2; the D is unclear. From germline, CDR1 is SGHDT and CDR2 YYEEEE. Trimming took 0 bases from V and 9 from J, leaving 12 bases between them. This CDR3 spans 13 amino acids. The CDR3 sequence is CASSLDRGTSYTF. DNA of the CDR3: TGTGCCAGCAGCTTGGATCGGGGTACAAGCTACACCTTC.

The CDR3 is CASSGRRNYGYTF. CDR3 coding DNA: TGTGCCAGCAGTGGACGGAGGAACTATGGCTACACCTTC. The V gene is TRBV6-1, the J gene TRBJ1-2; D gene ambiguous. Germline CDR1 is MNHNS and CDR2 is SASEGT. The CDR3 contains 13 residues. V lost 4 bases and J lost 2, with 8 bases in between.

The V call is TRBV27, the J call TRBJ2-1; possibly TRBD2 for D (5 bases). CDR1 is MNHEY, CDR2 SMNVEV, per germline (reference sequence). Trimming took off 6 bases at V and 8 bases at J, with 14 bases between the two ends. The CDR3 length is 13 residues. CDR3 sequence (DNA): TGTGCCAGCAGCCCGGGAATTGGCGATGAGCAGTTCTTC. It is translated as CASSPGIGDEQFF.

The V gene is TRBV2, the J gene TRBJ2-3; 7 positions match TRBD2. In germline, CDR1 is SNHLY, CDR2 FYNNEI. The CDR3 totals 13 residues. V shed 7 bases, J shed 8 bases, and the junction held 9 bases outside the gene matches. This CDR3 is CASKRDLRATQYF. The CDR3 bases are TGTGCCAGCAAGCGGGATTTAAGGGCTACGCAGTATTTT.

This chain links TRBV6-1 with TRBJ2-2; 7 bases align to TRBD2. The CDR3 contains 15 residues. Germline CDR1 is MNHNS and CDR2 is SASEGT. The V and J ends lost 8 bases and 3 bases, in that order; junction bases with no gene match: 9. CDR3 coding DNA: TGTGCCAGCGGAGCAGGGAGGGGACACACCGGGGAGCTGTTTTTT. Its translation is CASGAGRGHTGELFF.

In its sample, this clonotype was seen once. The V gene is TRBV28, the J gene TRBJ2-1, with a weak D call TRBD2 (5 bases). The CDR3 has 14 residues. Germline V CDR1 and CDR2: MDHEN, SYDVKM. Trimming shortened V by 2 bases and J by 7 bases, and 12 bases separated the two germline ends. The CDR3 is CASSLAGLVNEQFF. In DNA form, the CDR3 reads TGTGCCAGCAGTTTAGCGGGTTTAGTGAATGAGCAGTTCTTC.

In this sample, this clonotype turned up a few times. The chain links TRBV28 to TRBJ2-5, with 7 positions matching TRBD1. In germline, CDR1 is MDHEN, CDR2 SYDVKM. This CDR3 region has 14 residues. Unmatched junction bases numbered 6, after V lost 3 bases and J lost 5 bases. Here the CDR3 DNA reads TGTGCCAGCAGTTTCGAGGGGGCAAGCGAGACCCAGTACTTC. This codes for CASSFEGASETQYF.

The CDR3 sequence is CASSLGLAGAEQFF. DNA for the CDR3: TGTGCCAGCAGTCTAGGACTAGCGGGAGCTGAGCAGTTCTTC. The rearrangement uses TRBV5-5 and TRBJ2-1; 13 positions agree with TRBD2. Germline trimming cut 5 bases from V and 9 bases from J; bases unmatched to any gene: 5. Germline assignment: CDR1 SGHKS and CDR2 YYEKEE (reference sequence). The CDR3 is 14 residues long.

V and J are TRBV5-1 and TRBJ2-5; possibly TRBD1 for D (5 bases). Germline V gene sequence: CDR1 SGHRS, CDR2 YFSETQ. The CDR3 has 16 residues. Trimming took off 4 bases at V and 3 bases at J, with 19 bases between the two ends. The CDR3 DNA reads TGCGCCAGCAGCCTTCATGGGGCAGGGATGGAAGAGACCCAGTACTTC. It codes for CASSLHGAGMEETQYF. The whole variable domain, filled in from reference TRBV5-1 and TRBJ2-5, reads KAGVTQTPRYLIKTRGQQVTLSCSPISGHRSVSWYQQTPGQGLQFLFEYFSETQRNKGNFPGRFSGRQFSNSRSEMNVSTLELGDSALYLCASSLHGAGMEETQYFGPGTRLLVL.

The chain combines TRBV7-2 with TRBJ2-3, with D unresolved. This CDR3 is 13 amino acids long. Germline-derived CDR1 and CDR2 are SGHTA and FQGNSA. V was clipped by 2 bases and J by 4 bases, with 7 bases between them. CDR3 in DNA: TGTGCCAGCAGCTTACGACAATCAGATACGCAGTATTTT. It encodes CASSLRQSDTQYF.

This clonotype has just a few counts. This sequence joins TRBV11-2 and TRBJ2-7, with 11 nucleotides matching TRBD2. With 3 bases clipped from V and 6 bases from J, the junction kept 7 bases outside the gene matches. This CDR3 region has 15 residues. Looked up from germline, CDR1 is SGHAT and CDR2 is FQNNGV. CDR3 nucleotides: TGTGCCAGCAGCTTCCTAGCGGGAGGACCGGGCGAGCAGTACTTC. Translation: CASSFLAGGPGEQYF.

The CDR3 DNA sequence: TGTGCCAGTAGAAACACCTATGGCTACACCTTC. This sequence encodes CASRNTYGYTF. This chain uses TRBV19 with TRBJ1-2, with D unresolved. The CDR3 runs 11 residues. Germline lookup yields CDR1 LNHDA and CDR2 SQIVND (reference sequence). The germline V and J ends were trimmed by 6 bases and 4 bases, with 6 bases remaining between them. The full variable domain, its missing parts supplied by reference TRBV19 and TRBJ1-2, is DGGITQSPKYLFRKEGQNVTLSCEQNLNHDAMYWYRQDPGQGLRLIYYSQIVNDFQKGDIAEGYSVSREKKESFPLTVTSAQKNPTAFYLCASRNTYGYTFGSGTRLTVV.

J is TRBJ1-1 and V is TRBV6-2 or TRBV6-3; D is unclear. CDR1 MNHEY and CDR2 SVGEGT come from the germline V gene. The CDR3 loop spans 11 amino acids. V lost 8 bases, J lost 5 bases, and 9 bases lay in between. The CDR3 DNA reads as TGTGCCAGCGTTTTGGGAACTGAAGCTTTCTTT. Amino acids: CASVLGTEAFF.

The J gene is TRBJ1-5, the V gene TRBV6-1; D ambiguous. CDR1 and CDR2 (germline): MNHNS, SASEGT. This CDR3 is built from 15 residues. V lost 0 bases and J 0 bases, leaving 6 bases between the germline ends. In DNA form, the CDR3 reads TGTGCCAGCAGTGAAGCAGGGTTTAGCAATCAGCCCCAGCATTTT. Encoded protein: CASSEAGFSNQPQHF.

The chain recombines TRBV11-1 with TRBJ2-2, with D maybe TRBD1 (5 bases). This CDR3 is 15 amino acids long. Trimming pared 0 bases from V and 0 bases from J, leaving 5 bases between. Germline V gives CDR1 SGHAT, CDR2 FQDESV (reference sequence). The CDR3 DNA sequence: TGTGCCAGCAGCTTAGCCAGGGCGAACACCGGGGAGCTGTTTTTT. Amino acid sequence: CASSLARANTGELFF. Based on the CDR3 plus reference TRBV11-1 and TRBJ2-2, the full variable domain is EAEVAQSPRYKITEKSQAVAFWCDPISGHATLYWYRQILGQGPELLVQFQDESVVDDSQLPKDRFSAERLKGVDSTLKIQPAELGDSAMYLCASSLARANTGELFFGEGSRLTVL.